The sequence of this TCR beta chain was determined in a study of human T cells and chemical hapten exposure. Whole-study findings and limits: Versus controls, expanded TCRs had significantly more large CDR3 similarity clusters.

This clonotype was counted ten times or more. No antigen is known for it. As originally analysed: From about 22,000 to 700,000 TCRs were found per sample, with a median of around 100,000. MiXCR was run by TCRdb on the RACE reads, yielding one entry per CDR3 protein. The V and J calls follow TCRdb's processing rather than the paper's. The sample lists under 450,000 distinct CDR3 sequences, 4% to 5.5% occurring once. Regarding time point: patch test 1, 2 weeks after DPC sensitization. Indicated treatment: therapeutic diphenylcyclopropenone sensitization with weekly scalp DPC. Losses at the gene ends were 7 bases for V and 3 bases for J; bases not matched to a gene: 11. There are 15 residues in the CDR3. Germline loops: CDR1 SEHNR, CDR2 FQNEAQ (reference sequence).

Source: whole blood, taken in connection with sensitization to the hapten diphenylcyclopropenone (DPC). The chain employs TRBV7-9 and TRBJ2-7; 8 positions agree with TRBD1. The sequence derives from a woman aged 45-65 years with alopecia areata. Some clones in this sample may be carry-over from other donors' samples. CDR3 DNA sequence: TGTGCCAGCACCCCCGGACAGGGTAATTTCTACGAGCAGTACTTC. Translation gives CASTPGQGNFYEQYF. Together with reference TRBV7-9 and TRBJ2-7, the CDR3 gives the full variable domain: DTGVSQNPRHKITKRGQNVTFRCDPISEHNRLYWYRQTLGQGPEFLTYFQNEAQLEKSRLLSDRFSAERPKGSFSTLEIQRTEQGDSAMYLCASTPGQGNFYEQYFGPGTRLTVT.